Each of the 6 T cell receptor beta chains below was sequenced from the same sample in a study of blood T cell repertoires in COVID-19. TCRdb's table, derived via immunoSEQ multiplex PCR, lists solely in-frame clones and lacks some. Of more than 110,000 clones in the sample, approximately 78% were seen once. Specimen: peripheral blood. All receptors derive from a woman older than 75 with acute or convalescent COVID-19.

V gene TRBV2 combines with J gene TRBJ1-1, with 9 bases that match TRBD1. V was pared by 4 bases and J by 5 bases, with 5 bases of the junction left unmatched. This CDR3 is 14 amino acids long. Germline CDR1 reads SNHLY; CDR2 reads FYNNEI. CDR3 loop: CASSGRTGVTEAFF. Written as DNA, the CDR3 is TGTGCCAGCAGTGGGAGGACAGGGGTAACTGAAGCTTTCTTT.

The chain links TRBV2 to TRBJ1-1; 9 positions match TRBD1. The CDR3 has 13 amino acids. The junction had 2 bases not matched to a gene; V was cut back by 4 bases and J by 5 bases. Per the germline V gene, CDR1 is SNHLY and CDR2 is FYNNEI. CDR3 coding DNA: TGTGCCAGCAGTGGGGACAGGGAAACTGAAGCTTTCTTT. Translation gives CASSGDRETEAFF.

This chain joins TRBV11-2 and TRBJ1-5; D remains unclear. The CDR3 is 15 amino acids. Germline CDR1 SGHAT, CDR2 FQNNGV. V was cut by 2 bases and J by 3 bases, with 11 bases left in between. The DNA for the CDR3 is TGTGCCAGCAGCTTATCGGGTTTGCTCAATCAGCCCCAGCATTTT. As protein: CASSLSGLLNQPQHF.

The chain couples TRBV10-3 to TRBJ1-3; D is unclear. Between the trimmed V and J ends, which lost 6 bases and 3 bases, there was a span of 9 bases. Looked up from germline, CDR1 is ENHRY and CDR2 is SYGVKD. The CDR3 spans 13 residues. The CDR3, as DNA: TGTGCCATCAGGCTCCCGCGTGGAAACACCATATATTTT. It yields the protein CAIRLPRGNTIYF.

The chain links TRBV5-6 to TRBJ1-2, with D possibly matching TRBD1 (5 bases). The germline V gene has CDR1 SGHDT and CDR2 YYEEEE. The ends were cut back, 0 bases at V and 1 base at J, with 7 bases in the middle. The length of the CDR3 is 14 residues. The CDR3 spells CASSLVGVNYGYTF. Here the CDR3 DNA reads TGTGCCAGCAGCTTGGTAGGGGTTAACTATGGCTACACCTTC.

The chain joins TRBV21-1 to TRBJ1-6; the D call of TRBD1 is as the table states it, not checked on the DNA. TRBV21-1 corresponds to a pseudogene. The CDR3 totals 17 residues. The CDR3 protein is CASSKARTGPRDSPLHF. CDR3 in DNA: TGTGCCAGCAGCAAAGCGCGGACAGGGCCCAGGGATTCACCCCTCCACTTT.